Here is one TCR beta chain with its context. Its antigen is unknown. Time point: week 47, end of study. Alongside topical imiquimod, each dose of vaccine comprised 300 ug of mutant IDH1 20-mer peptide. This sample is part of a study of a mutant IDH1 vaccine in newly diagnosed glioma. Overall study: The earlier regimen, radiotherapy, temozolomide, or both, was most often both.

The method was immunoSEQ multiplex PCR; TCRdb's version includes in-frame clones alone and lacks a portion of them. The table lists some 21,000 clones, roughly 84% of them singletons, with around 2.8% in the top ten. The CDR3 contains 14 residues. Trimming pared 2 bases from V and 7 bases from J, leaving 11 bases between. CDR1 is MGHDK and CDR2 is SYGVNS in the germline V gene. The TCR originated in a man aged 35-49 years with glioma. The chain links TRBV25-1 to TRBJ1-4; D is unresolved. The material sequenced was PBMCs, taken from a glioma patient whose treatment included an IDH1 peptide vaccine. The CDR3 DNA is TGTGCCAGCAGTGAAGCCGGATCAGGTGAAAAACTGTTTTTT. Translation: CASSEAGSGEKLFF.